The 28 T cell receptor beta chains in this list originate from one sample, sequenced in a study of neurological immune-mediated disorders. TCRdb analysed the 5' RACE reads with MiXCR anew, one entry per CDR3 protein. The repertoire holds 70,000 or so distinct CDR3 sequences, with 2.5% to 4% as singletons. The sequenced sample was PBMCs. The origin of the receptors is a woman between 50 and 59 years old with multiple sclerosis.

This clonotype has a handful of counts. A much larger clone is a single base away; this may be a read error. The genes are TRBV12-3 or TRBV12-4 and TRBJ2-5, with D possibly TRBD2 on 5 matching bases. This CDR3 comprises 11 residues. The CDR3 is CDSSGLETQYF. CDR3 in DNA: TGTGACAGCAGTGGACTGGAGACCCAGTACTTC.

This clonotype was observed many times. J is TRBJ2-3 and V is TRBV3-1, with D possibly matching TRBD2 (5 bases). The V gene's germline CDR1 is LGHDT and CDR2 YNNKEL (reference sequence). The ends were cut back, 4 bases at V and 6 bases at J, with 17 bases in the middle. The CDR3 sequence is 15 residues long. This chain's CDR3 is CASSPLVSVSDTQYF. For the CDR3, the DNA is TGTGCCAGCAGCCCTCTGGTTAGCGTGTCTGATACGCAGTATTTT.

This clonotype came up many times. This CDR3 is CASSLLTGPKETQYF. CDR3 in DNA: TGCGCCAGCAGCTTATTGACAGGTCCGAAAGAGACCCAGTACTTC. This rearrangement joins TRBV5-1 to TRBJ2-5; TRBD1 is a possible D gene (6 bases). Trimming shortened V by 2 bases and J by 3 bases, and 14 bases separated the two germline ends. CDR1 is SGHRS, CDR2 YFSETQ, per germline. CDR3 length equals 15 residues.

The table lists this clonotype with a few counts. A read error may be the cause here, since a much bigger clone is one base away. This chain's CDR3 is CASSSSGTGADKLFF. CDR3 in DNA: TGTGCCAGCAGTTCTTCCGGGACAGGGGCTGACAAACTGTTTTTT. The chain links TRBV6-5 to TRBJ1-4, with 10 positions matching TRBD1. Germline V CDR1 and CDR2: MNHEY, SVGAGI. Germline trimming cut 4 bases from V and 11 bases from J; bases unmatched to any gene: 10. The CDR3 contains 15 residues.

This clonotype was observed at least ten times. The chain is built from TRBV18 and TRBJ1-1; D gene unclear. V was clipped by 6 bases and J by 4 bases, with 12 bases between them. The CDR3 extends over 13 amino acids. The germline gives CDR1 KGHSH, CDR2 LQKENI. CDR3 region: CASSPIGGTEAFF. The CDR3 DNA reads as TGTGCCAGCTCCCCCATAGGCGGCACTGAAGCTTTCTTT.

This clonotype was found many times. The chain recombines TRBV29-1 with TRBJ2-2; perhaps TRBD2 as D (5 bases). There are 14 residues in the CDR3. V lost 2 bases, J lost 4 bases, and 11 bases lay in between. Germline V gives CDR1 SQVTM, CDR2 ANQGSEA. CDR3 region: CSVEINRGTGELFF. As DNA, the CDR3 is TGCAGCGTTGAAATAAACCGGGGCACCGGGGAGCTGTTTTTT.

This clonotype showed up many times. The rearrangement links TRBV10-3 to TRBJ2-6; D is unclear. V was shortened by 1 base and J by 0 bases, with 7 bases between the two germline ends. CDR1 ENHRY and CDR2 SYGVKD come from the germline V gene. CDR3 length equals 16 residues. In DNA form, the CDR3 reads TGTGCCATCAGTGAGTGGGTGAGCTCTGGGGCCAACGTCCTGACTTTC. Its protein is CAISEWVSSGANVLTF.

This clonotype was detected many times. V and J are TRBV15 and TRBJ1-5; weak D call: TRBD1 (5 bases). The germline V and J ends were trimmed by 7 bases and 0 bases, with 22 bases remaining between them. Germline CDR1 reads LNHNV; CDR2 reads YYDKDF (reference sequence). The CDR3 contains 18 residues. CDR3 sequence (DNA): TGTGCCACCACGCTTTGGGACGGACACATTAATAGCAATCAGCCCCAGCATTTT. Translating gives CATTLWDGHINSNQPQHF.

Concerning this clonotype: The CDR3 does not close with the conserved phenylalanine or tryptophan, likely indicating a read error. CDR3 sequence reads: CASSTDAWSEKLFN. CDR3 DNA: TGCGCCAGCAGCACCGACGCGTGGAGTGAAAAACTGTTTAAT. V usage is TRBV5-1 and J usage is TRBJ1-4; D gene uncertain. In germline, CDR1 is SGHRS, CDR2 YFSETQ. CDR3 length: 14 residues. V lost 4 bases to trimming and J lost 7 bases, with 14 bases between them.

In its sample, this clonotype was seen a few times. A read error may explain this, as a much larger clone is one base away. The rearrangement links TRBV20-1 to TRBJ2-5; D perhaps matches TRBD1 (6 bases). From germline, CDR1 is DFQATT and CDR2 SNEGSKA (reference sequence). V lost 3 bases and J 5 bases, leaving 19 bases between the germline ends. CDR3 length: 15 residues. The CDR3 DNA sequence: TGCAGTGCTAGTAGCCACCAGGGGCCTGAGGAGACCCAGTACTTC. Amino acid sequence: CSASSHQGPEETQYF.

This clonotype has ten or more counts. The chain carries TRBV5-6 and TRBJ1-6; 7 bases map to TRBD1. In germline, CDR1 is SGHDT, CDR2 YYEEEE. There are 16 residues in the CDR3. V was pared by 3 bases and J by 10 bases, with 13 bases of the junction left unmatched. As DNA, the CDR3 is TGTGCCAGCAGCTCGGACGGGGACAGAAGAGTCTCACCCCTCCACTTT. It encodes CASSSDGDRRVSPLHF.

Comment on this clonotype: Without the conserved terminal phenylalanine or tryptophan, this CDR3 likely stems from a read error. The chain combines TRBV4-1 with TRBJ2-7; tentative D call: TRBD2 (5 bases). The CDR3 contains 15 residues. The germline V gene encodes CDR1 MGHRA and CDR2 YSYEKL. The V end was cut by 1 base, the J end by 4 bases, with 14 bases between. CDR3 nucleotide sequence: TGCGCCAGCAGCCAAGCTGGCGAGGGCCGTTACGAGCAGTACAAC. Translation: CASSQAGEGRYEQYN.

This clonotype was seen ten or more times. The rearrangement links TRBV20-1 to TRBJ2-1; 9 bases match TRBD2. The V and J ends lost 0 bases and 9 bases, in that order; junction bases with no gene match: 9. CDR3 length equals 15 residues. Germline CDR1 reads DFQATT; CDR2 reads SNEGSKA (reference sequence). The CDR3 nucleotides read TGCAGTGCTAGAGATCCAATAGCGGGAGTGAGTGAGCAGTTCTTC. Translating it yields CSARDPIAGVSEQFF.

By share, this clonotype ranks as medium-sized. The genes are TRBV20-1 and TRBJ2-1; 7 nucleotides agree with TRBD2. CDR3 length: 16 amino acids. CDR1 and CDR2 from the germline V gene are DFQATT and SNEGSKA (reference sequence). Germline trimming cut 0 bases from V and 4 bases from J; bases unmatched to any gene: 9. CDR3 coding DNA: TGCAGTGCTAGAGATCTAGGGAGGGAAGGGTACAATGAGCAGTTCTTC. This translates into CSARDLGREGYNEQFF.

This clonotype showed up many times. The J gene is TRBJ2-3, the V gene TRBV28; D is perhaps TRBD1 or TRBD2 (6 bases each). Between the trimmed V and J ends, which lost 5 bases and 0 bases, there was a span of 12 bases. Germline V CDR1 and CDR2: MDHEN, SYDVKM. CDR3 size: 15 residues. This CDR3 reads CASSKGGTSTDTQYF. The CDR3 DNA is TGTGCCAGCAGTAAGGGGGGAACTAGCACAGATACGCAGTATTTT.

This clonotype showed up many times. The chain is built from TRBV6-5 and TRBJ2-2; no definite D call. V gave up 8 bases and J gave up 1 base, with 14 bases separating them. The germline V gene encodes CDR1 MNHEY and CDR2 SVGAGI. The CDR3 totals 15 residues. CDR3 DNA sequence: TGTGCCAGCCCCCCGTGGAAAGAGAACACCGGGGAGCTGTTTTTT. It encodes CASPPWKENTGELFF.

This clonotype was recorded at least ten times. V and J are TRBV5-1 and TRBJ2-5, with D perhaps being TRBD1 or TRBD2 (5 bases each). Trimming took off 3 bases at V and 5 bases at J, with 14 bases between the two ends. This CDR3 has 14 amino acids. Germline V gene sequence: CDR1 SGHRS, CDR2 YFSETQ. CDR3 loop: CASSWMGDGETQYF. CDR3 nucleotide sequence: TGCGCCAGCAGCTGGATGGGGGATGGGGAGACCCAGTACTTC.

This clonotype showed up many times. V gene TRBV20-1 combines with J gene TRBJ2-2; 12 bases match TRBD2. There are 16 residues in the CDR3. Germline CDR1 reads DFQATT; CDR2 reads SNEGSKA (reference sequence). V gave up 2 bases and J gave up 7 bases; unmatched junction bases: 8. CDR3 amino acids: CSARKATSGGFGELFF. CDR3 nucleotide sequence: TGCAGTGCTAGAAAAGCGACTAGCGGGGGATTCGGGGAGCTGTTTTTT.

This clonotype was picked up many times. The CDR3 reads CAIRGQGYGYTF. The CDR3 bases are TGTGCCATACGGGGACAGGGTTATGGCTACACCTTC. The chain is built from TRBV12-3 or TRBV12-4 and TRBJ1-2; 9 bases match TRBD1. This CDR3 has 12 amino acids. J was trimmed by 5 bases and V by 10 bases; bases with no gene match: 5.

This clonotype is classed as medium-sized. The V gene is TRBV11-2, the J gene TRBJ2-5; 11 bases agree with TRBD2. Trimming took 4 bases from V and 0 from J; bases not matched to a gene: 4. CDR3 size: 16 residues. Germline CDR1 is SGHAT and CDR2 is FQNNGV. CDR3 in DNA: TGTGCCAGCAGCTCTGTTAGCGGGGGGGACCAAGAGACCCAGTACTTC. It is translated as CASSSVSGGDQETQYF.

Concerning this clonotype: This sequence may be a read error, since a much larger clone differs from it by one base. This chain links TRBV27 with TRBJ2-7; 8 bases align to TRBD1. After removal of 6 bases from V and 2 bases from J, the junction contained 12 bases not matched to a gene. The CDR3 has 16 residues. The germline CDR1 and CDR2 sequences are MNHEY and SMNVEV (reference sequence). The DNA of the CDR3 is TGTGCCAGCAGGAGCCTCAATCGGGACAGGACCTACGAGCAGTACTTC. Its translation: CASRSLNRDRTYEQYF.

This clonotype was seen at least ten times. This sequence joins TRBV20-1 and TRBJ2-2; 8 bases are a match to TRBD2. The CDR3 is 18 amino acids. The trim removed 3 bases at V and 0 bases at J, leaving 12 bases unmatched. Germline V gives CDR1 DFQATT, CDR2 SNEGSKA (reference sequence). The CDR3 DNA is TGCAGTGCTAGTGCCCGTGGGCGGGGGGCCTCGAACACCGGGGAGCTGTTTTTT. Translating it yields CSASARGRGASNTGELFF.

This clonotype was detected many times. The chain couples TRBV29-1 to TRBJ2-2, with TRBD1 as a possible D gene (5 bases). The CDR3 runs to 14 residues. V lost 6 bases and J 1 base, leaving 12 bases between the germline ends. CDR1 is SQVTM, CDR2 ANQGSEA, per germline. CDR3 protein: CSVEKGMNTGELFF. The CDR3 nucleotides read TGCAGCGTCGAGAAGGGGATGAACACCGGGGAGCTGTTTTTT.

This clonotype was detected many times. The chain uses TRBV20-1 and TRBJ1-1; no clear D. CDR3 length: 14 amino acids. Germline assignment: CDR1 DFQATT and CDR2 SNEGSKA (reference sequence). V was trimmed by 3 bases and J by 2 bases, leaving 13 bases between them. The CDR3 protein is CSASLLRRNTEAFF. The CDR3 DNA is TGCAGTGCTAGTCTATTGCGCAGAAACACTGAAGCTTTCTTT.

This sequence joins TRBV21-1 and TRBJ1-5; the tabulated D call, TRBD1, remains unverified against the DNA. TRBV21-1 is marked as a pseudogene. The length of the CDR3 is 17 residues. The chain's CDR3 is CVSSKDQGEVRNQPQHF. The CDR3 DNA reads as TGTGTCAGCAGCAAAGACCAGGGGGAGGTTCGGAATCAGCCCCAGCATTTT.

This clonotype was counted many times. The chain couples TRBV4-1 to TRBJ2-5; maybe TRBD1 (5 bases). The CDR3 runs 14 residues. Germline V gene sequence: CDR1 MGHRA, CDR2 YSYEKL. Trimming shortened V by 2 bases and J by 2 bases, and 9 bases separated the two germline ends. In DNA form, the CDR3 reads TGCGCCAGCAGCCAAACGACAGAGCAAGAGACCCAGTACTTC. Translating gives CASSQTTEQETQYF.

Many counts were recorded for this clonotype. V and J are TRBV3-1 and TRBJ2-5; D is possibly TRBD1 (5 bases). With 1 base removed from V and 1 base from J, the gap between germline ends came to 10 bases. CDR1 is LGHDT, CDR2 YNNKEL, per germline (reference sequence). There are 15 residues in the CDR3. The CDR3 sequence is CASSQADRPQETQYF. CDR3 bases: TGTGCCAGCAGCCAAGCCGACAGACCCCAAGAGACCCAGTACTTC.

A remark on this clonotype: A much larger clone is a single base away; this may be a read error. J is TRBJ1-1 and V is TRBV5-1; D is uncertain. The CDR3 is 15 residues long. Trimming removed 0 bases at V and 1 base at J, with 10 bases between. Germline V gene data show CDR1 as SGHRS and CDR2 as YFSETQ. The CDR3 DNA reads TGCGCCAGCAGCTTGGACGGAAAGGGGAACACTGAAGCTTTCTTT. It translates to CASSLDGKGNTEAFF.